The sequence of this T cell receptor beta chain was determined in a study of beta chain features in type 1 diabetes. This clone has only a few counts. Its antigen is not identified. Findings and caveats of the study: Cells carrying high TCR expression could end up over-represented when cDNA is sequenced. Within each of all four CD4+ subsets, Type 1 diabetes patients had TCRB CDR3s that were moderately but significantly shorter.

This CDR3 has 15 amino acids. J gave up 5 bases and V 5 bases, and 4 bases lay outside the gene matches. The germline gives CDR1 MDHEN, CDR2 SYDVKM. Every isolated RNA sample was fully reverse transcribed, so sequencing captured expressed TCRB transcripts. Clones were read by immunoSEQ multiplex PCR, and TCRdb kept only the in-frame ones, dropping some. The sample yields over 150,000 clones, about a tenth seen once. V usage is TRBV28 and J usage is TRBJ2-1; TRBD2 matches at 12 bases. Sequenced sample: central memory CD4+ T cells from blood. The clonotype comes from a young man with type 1 diabetes. CDR3 nucleotides: TGTGCCAGCAGTGCTAGCGGGAGGGCACACAATGAGCAGTTCTTC. Translated: CASSASGRAHNEQFF.